This is a list of T cell receptor beta chains from one sample in a study of Ad26.COV2.S vaccination and SARS-CoV-2 variants. The protocol was immunoSEQ multiplex PCR, while the TCRdb copy is restricted to in-frame clones and leaves out a portion. The table shows a few hundred thousand clones, with roughly 85% occurring only once. The starting material was peripheral blood, obtained in a trial of Ad26.COV2.S vaccine versus placebo. Source of these receptors: a person aged 18-65 years who received the Ad26.COV2.S COVID-19 vaccine or a placebo. Each CDR3 is given with its conserved first and last residue. D genes are given only for firm matches. Clone size is shown for a subset of rows, as once, few, many or a class of expanded clone.

j_gene,v_gene,abundance,d_gene,CDR3aa,CDR3nt
TRBJ2-2,TRBV2,.,.,CASISSLTGELFF,TGTGCCAGCATTTCCAGCTTGACCGGGGAGCTGTTTTTT
TRBJ2-7,TRBV6-5,.,TRBD2,CASSIAGGRSYEQYF,TGTGCCAGCAGTATAGCGGGGGGACGTTCCTACGAGCAGTACTTC
TRBJ2-1,TRBV24-1,few,TRBD2,CATSESTSGSLSSYNEQFF,TGTGCCACCAGTGAGTCGACTAGCGGGAGCCTCAGCTCCTACAATGAGCAGTTCTTC
TRBJ2-3,TRBV11-2,.,.,CASSLVGPQADTQYF,TGTGCCAGCAGCCTGGTGGGCCCCCAGGCAGATACGCAGTATTTT
TRBJ2-7,TRBV13,once,TRBD2,CASSLPRGREGEQYF,TGTGCCAGCAGCCTCCCTCGAGGCAGGGAGGGCGAGCAGTACTTC
TRBJ2-3,TRBV6-2/TRBV6-3,.,TRBD2,CASSNLAGGYTDTQYF,TGTGCCAGCAGTAACTTGGCGGGGGGGTACACAGATACGCAGTATTTT
TRBJ2-7,TRBV9,.,.,CASSVGDSSYEQYF,TGTGCCAGCAGCGTGGGGGACTCAAGCTACGAGCAGTACTTC
TRBJ2-3,TRBV27,.,TRBD2,CASRRLAGGSTDTQYF,TGTGCCAGCAGGCGACTAGCGGGGGGTTCCACAGATACGCAGTATTTT
TRBJ2-6,TRBV2,.,.,CASSGRVGSGANVLTF,TGTGCCAGCAGTGGTCGGGTGGGCTCTGGGGCCAACGTCCTGACTTTC
TRBJ1-1,TRBV27,.,.,CASSPNRYLNTEAFF,TGTGCCAGCAGTCCTAACAGGTACTTGAACACTGAAGCTTTCTTT
TRBJ2-1,TRBV7-2,.,.,CASSLMGGPSNEQFF,TGTGCCAGCAGCTTAATGGGGGGGCCTTCCAATGAGCAGTTCTTC
TRBJ2-5,TRBV11-2,.,.,CASSLSAGYQETQYF,TGTGCCAGCAGCCTCAGCGCGGGGTACCAAGAGACCCAGTACTTC
TRBJ1-1,TRBV6-5,.,.,CASSKSRDAEAFF,TGTGCCAGCAGTAAATCCAGGGATGCTGAAGCTTTCTTT
TRBJ2-2,TRBV19,.,.,CASSIETRTAGELFF,TGTGCCAGTAGTATAGAAACCCGGACGGCCGGGGAGCTGTTTTTT
TRBJ2-5,TRBV6-5,.,TRBD2,CASSSGGGAHRETQYF,TGTGCCAGCAGTTCGGGCGGGGGGGCCCACCGGGAGACCCAGTACTTC
TRBJ1-6,TRBV5-8,.,TRBD1,CASRPQGYSPLHF,TGTGCCAGCAGACCACAGGGGTACTCACCCCTCCACTTT
TRBJ1-1,TRBV18,.,TRBD1,CASSLATGMNTEAFF,TGTGCCAGCTCACTTGCGACAGGGATGAACACTGAAGCTTTCTTT
TRBJ2-5,TRBV12-3/TRBV12-4,once,.,CASTSGRGETQYF,TGTGCCAGCACCTCGGGCAGAGGGGAGACCCAGTACTTC
TRBJ1-2,TRBV30,.,.,CAWSIGNGYTF,TGTGCCTGGAGCATAGGGAATGGCTACACCTTC
TRBJ2-1,TRBV24-1,.,TRBD1,CATSHRAPRTGRNEQFF,TGTGCCACCAGCCACAGGGCCCCCAGGACAGGGAGGAATGAGCAGTTCTTC
TRBJ2-2,TRBV7-3,.,.,CASRPPRGELFF,TGTGCCAGCAGACCCCCGAGAGGGGAGCTGTTTTTT
TRBJ2-3,TRBV30,.,TRBD2,CAWRAPWTSGRSDTQYF,TGTGCCTGGAGAGCCCCATGGACTAGCGGGAGATCAGATACGCAGTATTTT
TRBJ2-2,TRBV27,.,TRBD2,CASSRTLAGGLTGELFF,TGTGCCAGCAGTCGAACGCTAGCGGGGGGGCTCACCGGGGAGCTGTTTTTT
TRBJ2-6,TRBV29-1,.,.,CSVFFSGANVLTF,TGCAGCGTTTTTTTCTCTGGGGCCAACGTCCTGACTTTC
TRBJ1-5,TRBV6-2/TRBV6-3,.,.,CASSSPGGSYSNQPQHF,TGTGCCAGCAGTTCACCCGGGGGAAGCTATAGCAATCAGCCCCAGCATTTT
TRBJ2-7,TRBV6-4,.,.,CASRGGGKQYF,TGTGCCAGCAGGGGGGGCGGAAAGCAGTACTTC
TRBJ2-3,TRBV7-2,.,.,CASSLTTGSFGTQYF,TGTGCCAGCAGCTTAACGACAGGTAGCTTTGGTACGCAGTATTTT
TRBJ2-3,TRBV9,.,.,CASSITWGTTDTQYF,TGTGCCAGCAGCATCACCTGGGGGACCACAGATACGCAGTATTTT
TRBJ1-4,TRBV4-1,.,TRBD1,CASSFGQGAREKLFF,TGCGCCAGCAGCTTCGGACAGGGGGCGAGAGAAAAACTGTTTTTT
TRBJ1-6,TRBV7-3,once,.,CASSLVGGENSPLHF,TGTGCCAGCAGCTTAGTAGGGGGAGAAAATTCACCCCTCCACTTT
TRBJ2-2,TRBV4-1,.,TRBD2,CASSRAGTRGYGELFF,TGCGCCAGCAGCCGAGCCGGGACTAGGGGGTACGGGGAGCTGTTTTTT
TRBJ2-1,TRBV19,.,.,CASSSGLYNEQFF,TGTGCCAGTAGTAGCGGACTCTACAATGAGCAGTTCTTC
TRBJ1-4,TRBV7-9,.,TRBD1,CASRTDRGRDNEKLFF,TGTGCCAGCAGAACCGACAGGGGTCGAGATAATGAAAAACTGTTTTTT
TRBJ1-4,TRBV4-3,.,.,CASSQGQGPTNEKLFF,TGCGCCAGCAGCCAAGGGCAGGGGCCAACTAATGAAAAACTGTTTTTT
TRBJ1-2,TRBV4-2,few,.,CASSQDPTDPYGYTF,TGTGCCAGCAGCCAAGATCCCACAGACCCCTATGGCTACACCTTC
TRBJ1-6,TRBV6-4,.,.,CASSARQLNSPLHF,TGTGCCAGCAGTGCTCGGCAGTTAAATTCACCCCTCCACTTT
TRBJ2-1,TRBV6-2/TRBV6-3,.,TRBD2,CASSKSGRSYNEQFF,TGTGCCAGCAGTAAGAGCGGGAGATCCTACAATGAGCAGTTCTTC
TRBJ1-3,TRBV2,.,.,CASSEVGSGNTIYF,TGTGCCAGCAGTGAAGTGGGGTCTGGAAACACCATATATTTT
TRBJ1-5,TRBV9,.,.,CASSVGGGNQPQHF,TGTGCCAGCAGCGTAGGCGGTGGGAATCAGCCCCAGCATTTT
TRBJ1-4,TRBV18,.,TRBD1,CASSPGTGSEKLFF,TGTGCCAGCTCCCCCGGGACAGGGAGTGAAAAACTGTTTTTT
TRBJ2-5,TRBV18,once,TRBD2,CASSPLKGLAGQETQYF,TGTGCCAGCTCACCCCTAAAGGGACTAGCGGGGCAAGAGACCCAGTACTTC
TRBJ2-5,TRBV5-6,.,.,CASNTQGWETQYF,TGTGCCAGCAACACGCAGGGATGGGAGACCCAGTACTTC
TRBJ2-1,TRBV27,once,TRBD2,CASSLTWGLAGVNEQFF,TGTGCCAGCAGCCTTACCTGGGGACTAGCGGGAGTGAATGAGCAGTTCTTC
TRBJ2-7,TRBV18,.,TRBD1,CASSRDRGDEQYF,TGTGCCAGCTCTCGGGACAGGGGAGACGAGCAGTACTTC
TRBJ2-4,TRBV2,.,.,CASRVVDEYF,TGTGCCAGCAGGGTGGTGGATGAGTACTTC
TRBJ2-3,TRBV5-6,.,.,CASSSYGLLRGDTQYF,TGTGCCAGCAGCTCCTATGGACTCCTTCGGGGAGATACGCAGTATTTT
TRBJ2-2,TRBV9,few,.,CASSVGFAGELFF,TGTGCCAGCAGCGTCGGTTTCGCCGGGGAGCTGTTTTTT
TRBJ1-5,TRBV19,.,.,CASSKSGVNQPQHF,TGTGCCAGTAGTAAATCAGGGGTCAATCAGCCCCAGCATTTT
TRBJ1-3,TRBV4-2,few,.,CASSKEGPGLSGNTIYF,TGTGCCAGCAGCAAGGAGGGACCGGGCCTCTCTGGAAACACCATATATTTT
TRBJ2-1,TRBV5-1,.,TRBD2,CASSLDPGTSGYNEQFF,TGCGCCAGCAGCTTGGATCCTGGGACTAGCGGCTACAATGAGCAGTTCTTC
TRBJ2-5,TRBV6-2/TRBV6-3,.,.,CASSYPPQPGETQYF,TGTGCCAGCAGTTACCCACCCCAGCCGGGGGAGACCCAGTACTTC